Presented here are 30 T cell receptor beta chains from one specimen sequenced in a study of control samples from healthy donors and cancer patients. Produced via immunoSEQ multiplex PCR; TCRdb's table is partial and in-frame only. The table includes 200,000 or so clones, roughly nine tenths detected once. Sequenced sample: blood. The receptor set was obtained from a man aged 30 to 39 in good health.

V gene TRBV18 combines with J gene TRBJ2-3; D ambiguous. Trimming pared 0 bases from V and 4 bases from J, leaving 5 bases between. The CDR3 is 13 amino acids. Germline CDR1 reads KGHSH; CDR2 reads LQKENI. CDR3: CASSPPGADTQYF. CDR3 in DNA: TGTGCCAGCTCACCACCTGGAGCAGATACGCAGTATTTT.

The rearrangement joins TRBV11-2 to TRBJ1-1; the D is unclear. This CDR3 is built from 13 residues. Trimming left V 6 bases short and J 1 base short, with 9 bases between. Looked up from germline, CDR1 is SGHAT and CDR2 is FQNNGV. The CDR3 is CASSRLGNTEAFF. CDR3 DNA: TGTGCCAGCAGTCGGTTGGGGAACACTGAAGCTTTCTTT.

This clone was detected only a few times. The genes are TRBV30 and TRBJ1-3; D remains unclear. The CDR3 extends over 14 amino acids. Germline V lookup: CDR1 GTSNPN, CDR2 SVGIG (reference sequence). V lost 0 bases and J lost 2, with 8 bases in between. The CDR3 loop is CAWSVTSPGNTIYF. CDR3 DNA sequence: TGTGCCTGGAGTGTGACATCACCTGGAAACACCATATATTTT.

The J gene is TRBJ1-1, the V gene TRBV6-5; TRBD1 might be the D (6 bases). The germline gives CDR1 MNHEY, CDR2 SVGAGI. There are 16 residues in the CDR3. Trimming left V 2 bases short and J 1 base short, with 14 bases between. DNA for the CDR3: TGTGCCAGCAGTTACGGACCCGGGGGCGGGAACACTGAAGCTTTCTTT. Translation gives CASSYGPGGGNTEAFF.

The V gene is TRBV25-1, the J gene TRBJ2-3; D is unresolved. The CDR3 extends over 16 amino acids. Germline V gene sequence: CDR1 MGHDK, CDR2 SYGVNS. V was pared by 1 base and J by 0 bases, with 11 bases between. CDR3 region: CASSEWPDYSTDTQYF. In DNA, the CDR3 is TGTGCCAGCAGTGAATGGCCCGATTACAGCACAGATACGCAGTATTTT.

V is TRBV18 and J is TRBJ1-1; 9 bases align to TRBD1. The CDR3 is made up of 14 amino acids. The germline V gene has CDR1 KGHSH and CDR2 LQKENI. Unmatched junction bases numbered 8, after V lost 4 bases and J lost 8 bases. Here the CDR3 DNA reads TGTGCCAGCTCACTAACCGGGACAGGGCGCGAAGCTTTCTTT. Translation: CASSLTGTGREAFF.

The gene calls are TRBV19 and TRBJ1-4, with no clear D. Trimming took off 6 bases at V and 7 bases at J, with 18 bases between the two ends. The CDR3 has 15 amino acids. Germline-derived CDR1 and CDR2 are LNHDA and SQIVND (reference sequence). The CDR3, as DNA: TGTGCCAGTAGGGGCCCGAGGTCAAGTGCTGAAAAACTGTTTTTT. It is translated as CASRGPRSSAEKLFF.

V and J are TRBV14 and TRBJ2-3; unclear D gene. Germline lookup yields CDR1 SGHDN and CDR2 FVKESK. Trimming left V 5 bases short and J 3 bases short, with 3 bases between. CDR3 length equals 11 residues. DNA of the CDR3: TGTGCCAGCAGCTTTACAGATACGCAGTATTTT. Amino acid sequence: CASSFTDTQYF.

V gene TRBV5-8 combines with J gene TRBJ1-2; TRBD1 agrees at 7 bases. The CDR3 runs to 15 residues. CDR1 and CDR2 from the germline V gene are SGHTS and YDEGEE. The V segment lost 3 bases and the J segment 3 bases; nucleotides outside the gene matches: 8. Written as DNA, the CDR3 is TGTGCCAGCAGCTGGAGGGACAGTAGATACTATGGCTACACCTTC. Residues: CASSWRDSRYYGYTF.

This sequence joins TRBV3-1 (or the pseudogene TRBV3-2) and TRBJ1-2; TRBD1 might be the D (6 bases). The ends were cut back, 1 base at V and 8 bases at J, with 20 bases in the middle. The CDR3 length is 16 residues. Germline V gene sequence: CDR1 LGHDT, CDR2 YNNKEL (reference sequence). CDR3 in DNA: TGTGCCAGCAGCCAAGGGGGGCGAATGGGTAGCGGGGGCTACACCTTC. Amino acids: CASSQGGRMGSGGYTF.

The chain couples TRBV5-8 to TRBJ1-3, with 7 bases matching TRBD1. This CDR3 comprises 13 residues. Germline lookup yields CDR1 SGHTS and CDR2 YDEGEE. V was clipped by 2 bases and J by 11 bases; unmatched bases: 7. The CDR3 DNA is TGTGCCAGCAGCTTTGGAACAGGGGATGCCATATATTTT. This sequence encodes CASSFGTGDAIYF.

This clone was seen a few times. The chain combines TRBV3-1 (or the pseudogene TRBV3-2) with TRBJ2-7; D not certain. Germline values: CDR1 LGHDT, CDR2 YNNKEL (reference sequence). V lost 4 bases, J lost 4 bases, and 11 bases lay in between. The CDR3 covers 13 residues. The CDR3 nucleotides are TGTGCCAGCAGCCCGCCGCTTGGGTACGAGCAGTACTTC. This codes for CASSPPLGYEQYF.

The CDR3 DNA reads as TGTGCCAGCAGTTTAGGAGGGAACTACGAGCAGTACTTC. Translated: CASSLGGNYEQYF. The rearrangement uses TRBV27 and TRBJ2-7; tentatively, D is TRBD2 (6 bases). Germline V lookup: CDR1 MNHEY, CDR2 SMNVEV (reference sequence). This CDR3 is built from 13 residues. The V end was cut by 2 bases, the J end by 3 bases, with 8 bases between.

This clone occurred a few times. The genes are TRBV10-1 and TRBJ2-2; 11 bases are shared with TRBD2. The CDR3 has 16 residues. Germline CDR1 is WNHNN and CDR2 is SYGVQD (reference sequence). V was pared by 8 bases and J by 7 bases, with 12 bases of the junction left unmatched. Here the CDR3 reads CASPTRASGGNGELFF. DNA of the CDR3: TGCGCCAGCCCTACGAGGGCTAGCGGGGGGAACGGGGAGCTGTTTTTT.

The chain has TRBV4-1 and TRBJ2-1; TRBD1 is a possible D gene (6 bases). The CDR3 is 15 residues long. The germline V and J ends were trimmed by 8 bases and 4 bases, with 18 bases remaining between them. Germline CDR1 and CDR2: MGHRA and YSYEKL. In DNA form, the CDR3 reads TGCGCCAGCGAAAAGAGCAGGGGAAATTACAATGAGCAGTTCTTC. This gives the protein CASEKSRGNYNEQFF.

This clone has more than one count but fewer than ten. CDR3 in amino acids: CASIVEWDSLSTDTQYF. CDR3 nucleotides: TGTGCCAGCATCGTAGAGTGGGACTCACTTAGCACAGATACGCAGTATTTT. This sequence joins TRBV5-8 and TRBJ2-3, with D perhaps matching TRBD2 (6 bases). The germline V gene has CDR1 SGHTS and CDR2 YDEGEE. V lost 6 bases, J lost 0 bases, and 20 bases lay in between. The CDR3 sequence is 17 residues long.

CDR3 nucleotide sequence: TGCGCCAGCAGTTACGATCGACAGGGAGGCGCGGGATATGAAAAACTGTTTTTT. It codes for CASSYDRQGGAGYEKLFF. The genes are TRBV5-1 and TRBJ1-4, with TRBD1 identical over 7 bases. J was trimmed by 6 bases and V by 5 bases; bases with no gene match: 19. Germline V gives CDR1 SGHRS, CDR2 YFSETQ. This CDR3 has 18 residues. Together with reference TRBV5-1 and TRBJ1-4, the CDR3 gives the full variable domain: KAGVTQTPRYLIKTRGQQVTLSCSPISGHRSVSWYQQTPGQGLQFLFEYFSETQRNKGNFPGRFSGRQFSNSRSEMNVSTLELGDSALYLCASSYDRQGGAGYEKLFFGSGTQLSVL.

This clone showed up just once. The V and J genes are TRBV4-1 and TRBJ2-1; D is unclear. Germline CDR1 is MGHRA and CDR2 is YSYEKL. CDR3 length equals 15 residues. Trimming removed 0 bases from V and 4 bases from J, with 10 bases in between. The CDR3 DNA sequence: TGCGCCAGCAGCCAAGAGCTAGAATCGTACAATGAGCAGTTCTTC. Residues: CASSQELESYNEQFF.

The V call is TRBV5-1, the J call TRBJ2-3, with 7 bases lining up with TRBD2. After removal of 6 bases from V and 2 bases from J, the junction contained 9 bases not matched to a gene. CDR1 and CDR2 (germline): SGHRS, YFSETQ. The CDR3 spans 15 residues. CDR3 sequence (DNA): TGCGCCAGCATGCCGGGGGAGGGGTACACAGATACGCAGTATTTT. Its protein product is CASMPGEGYTDTQYF.

The DNA of the CDR3 is TGTGCCAGCAGCTTAGATATTGGGCAGACCAATGAGCAGTTCTTC. It is translated as CASSLDIGQTNEQFF. The V call is TRBV11-3, the J call TRBJ2-1; D unclear. The germline gives CDR1 SGHNT, CDR2 YENEEA. The CDR3 has 15 amino acids. The V end lost 0 bases, the J end lost 6 bases, and 12 bases lay between the germline ends.

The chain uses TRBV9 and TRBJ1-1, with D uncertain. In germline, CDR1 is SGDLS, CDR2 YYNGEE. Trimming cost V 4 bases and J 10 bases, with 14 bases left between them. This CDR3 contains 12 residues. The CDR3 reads CASSSEGSGAFF. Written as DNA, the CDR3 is TGTGCCAGCAGCTCAGAGGGTTCCGGAGCTTTCTTT.

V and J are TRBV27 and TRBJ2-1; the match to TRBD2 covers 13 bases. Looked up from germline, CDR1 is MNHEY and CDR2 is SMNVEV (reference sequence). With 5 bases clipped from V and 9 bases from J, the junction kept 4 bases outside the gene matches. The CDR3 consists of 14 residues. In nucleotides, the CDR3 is TGTGCCAGCAGTACTAGCGGGGGGGCTTTTGAGCAGTTCTTC. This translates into CASSTSGGAFEQFF.

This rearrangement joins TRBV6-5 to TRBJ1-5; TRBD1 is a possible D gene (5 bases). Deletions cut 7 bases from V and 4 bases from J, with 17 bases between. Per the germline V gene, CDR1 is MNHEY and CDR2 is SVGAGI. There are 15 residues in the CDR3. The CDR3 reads CASTPRGAENQPQHF. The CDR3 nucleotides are TGTGCCAGCACCCCGAGAGGGGCTGAGAATCAGCCCCAGCATTTT.

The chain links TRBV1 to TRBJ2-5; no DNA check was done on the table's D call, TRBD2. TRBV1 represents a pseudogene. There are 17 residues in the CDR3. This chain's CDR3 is CTSSKGGCRGVPETQYF. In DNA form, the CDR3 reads TGCACCAGCAGCAAGGGGGGGTGCAGGGGCGTACCAGAGACCCAGTACTTC.

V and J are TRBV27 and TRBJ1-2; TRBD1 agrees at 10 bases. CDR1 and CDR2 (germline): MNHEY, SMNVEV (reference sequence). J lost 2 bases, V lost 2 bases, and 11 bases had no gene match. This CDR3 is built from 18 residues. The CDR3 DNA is TGTGCCAGCAGTTTACACTGGATTGCGGGACAGGGGAACTATGGCTACACCTTC. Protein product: CASSLHWIAGQGNYGYTF.

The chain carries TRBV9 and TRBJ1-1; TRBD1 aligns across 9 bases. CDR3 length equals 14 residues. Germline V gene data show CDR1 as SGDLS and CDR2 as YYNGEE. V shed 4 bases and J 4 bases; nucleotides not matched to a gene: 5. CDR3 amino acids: CASSSAGQGTEAFF. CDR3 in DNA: TGTGCCAGCAGCTCTGCGGGACAGGGCACTGAAGCTTTCTTT.

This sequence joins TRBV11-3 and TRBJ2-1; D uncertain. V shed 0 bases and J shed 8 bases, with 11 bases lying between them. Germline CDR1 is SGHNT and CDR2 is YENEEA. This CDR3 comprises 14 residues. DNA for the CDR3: TGTGCCAGCAGCTTAGATCGAGTTATTGATGAGCAGTTCTTC. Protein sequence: CASSLDRVIDEQFF.

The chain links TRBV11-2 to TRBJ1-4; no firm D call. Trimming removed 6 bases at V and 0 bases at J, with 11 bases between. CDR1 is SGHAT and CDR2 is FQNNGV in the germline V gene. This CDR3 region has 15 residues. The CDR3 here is CASSEQYATNEKLFF. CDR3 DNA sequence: TGTGCCAGCAGTGAACAATATGCAACTAATGAAAAACTGTTTTTT.

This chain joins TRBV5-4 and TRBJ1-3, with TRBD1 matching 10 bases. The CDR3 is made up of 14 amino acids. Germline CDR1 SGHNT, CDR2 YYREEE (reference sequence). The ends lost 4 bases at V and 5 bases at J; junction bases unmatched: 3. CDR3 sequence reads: CASSRTGGRNTIYF. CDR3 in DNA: TGTGCCAGCAGCCGGACAGGGGGTAGAAACACCATATATTTT.

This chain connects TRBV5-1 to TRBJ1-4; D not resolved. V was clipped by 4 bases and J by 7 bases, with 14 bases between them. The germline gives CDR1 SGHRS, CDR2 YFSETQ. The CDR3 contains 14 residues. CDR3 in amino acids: CASSQGIVTEKLFF. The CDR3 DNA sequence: TGCGCCAGCAGCCAAGGAATCGTGACTGAAAAACTGTTTTTT. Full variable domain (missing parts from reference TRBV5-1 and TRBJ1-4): KAGVTQTPRYLIKTRGQQVTLSCSPISGHRSVSWYQQTPGQGLQFLFEYFSETQRNKGNFPGRFSGRQFSNSRSEMNVSTLELGDSALYLCASSQGIVTEKLFFGSGTQLSVL.